These T cell receptor beta chains were read from a single sample in a study of regulatory T cells in long-lasting Graves disease. TCRdb reprocessed the multiplex PCR reads with MiXCR, giving one entry per CDR3 protein. The table has roughly 420,000 distinct CDR3 sequences, 12% to 15% seen once; the top ten hold under 20%. This sample also belongs to another study, concerning T cells in Graves' hyperthyroidism and ophthalmopathy.

Sequencing was performed on peripheral blood mononuclear cells (PBMCs), taken at new diagnosis, from a patient treated with antithyroid drugs. Source of these receptors: a woman between 50 and 59 years old with Graves disease. Each CDR3 is given with its conserved first and last residue.

j_gene	v_gene	CDR3aa
TRBJ2-7	TRBV20-1	CSIPREGSEQYF
TRBJ2-7	TRBV7-6	CASSQDRGLSYEQYF
TRBJ2-5	TRBV5-5	CASSLAPGGEETQYF
TRBJ2-7	TRBV10-3	CAISLGTGQREQYF
TRBJ2-5	TRBV25-1	CATAGRGRWRETQYF
TRBJ2-5	TRBV9	CASSGSGSDETQYF
TRBJ2-1	TRBV2	CASSLTSGIDEQFF
TRBJ2-1	TRBV7-9	CASTFGGTSGREGAFDEQFF
TRBJ2-7	TRBV5-1	CASSLLGHNYEQYF
TRBJ2-7	TRBV6-1	CASNRGGTLRGEQYF
TRBJ2-5	TRBV7-2	CASSLDPGARAGTQYF
TRBJ1-4	TRBV28	CASSFMWGQGCEKLFF
TRBJ2-2	TRBV6-9	CASSYSRDRRSLHTGELFF
TRBJ1-2	TRBV6-2/TRBV6-3	CASSYRLTDLDYGYTF
TRBJ2-2	TRBV19	CASGFYAPGLAGPNTGELFF
TRBJ2-1	TRBV11-2	CASSLEGTSGYNEQFF
TRBJ1-2	TRBV29-1	CSVGTGEWNGYTF
TRBJ2-1	TRBV28	CASSFQAPGNEQFF
TRBJ1-4	TRBV7-2	CASSPWLSNEKLFF
TRBJ2-7	TRBV5-6	CASSFTASYEQYF
TRBJ2-5	TRBV5-1	CASSLAIWETQYF
TRBJ2-7	TRBV10-1	CASSVQRASYEQYF
NA	TRBV18	CASSTRQQSSYNEQYF
TRBJ2-1	TRBV28	CASSLDGLAGGYEQFF
TRBJ1-6	TRBV28	CASSKPRTGGHSPLHF
TRBJ2-1	TRBV12-3/TRBV12-4	CASSFRAGVSNEQFF
TRBJ2-3	TRBV5-6	CASWRRGWEDTQYF
TRBJ2-1	TRBV2	CAPSTSEYNEQFF
TRBJ1-2	TRBV6-4	CASSPSENYGYTF
TRBJ1-5	TRBV20-1	CSARDRGGDGRIQPQHF
TRBJ1-4	TRBV14	CASSQGPGTKAEKLFF
TRBJ1-5	TRBV7-8	CASSLGRKGSNQPQHF
TRBJ2-3	TRBV25-1	CASSENWSGRAIGTDTQYF
TRBJ2-3	TRBV2	CASNPGGSDTQYF
TRBJ2-1	TRBV18	CASSPYGSYGGDEQFF
TRBJ1-2	TRBV5-1	CASSTGQGGYGYTF
TRBJ2-1	TRBV6-2/TRBV6-3	CASSDPGLAMNEQFF
TRBJ1-1	TRBV4-1	CASSQAGSLNTEAFF
TRBJ2-7	TRBV18	CASSPPGQGCYEQYF
TRBJ1-1	TRBV5-1	CASSFQGIGSEAFF
TRBJ1-2	TRBV20-1	CSASGGYGYTF
NA	TRBV28	CASSTGGSYGYTF
TRBJ2-2	TRBV7-6	CASSATTGRTGELFF
TRBJ2-7	TRBV2	CASLEELAGAYEQYF
TRBJ1-1	TRBV18	CASSPGTGRNTEAFF
TRBJ2-3	TRBV12-3/TRBV12-4	CASSLLAGWEDTQYF
TRBJ2-1	TRBV7-2	CASGASSYNEQFF
TRBJ1-1	TRBV5-1	CASSWGAFLGTEAFF